This T cell receptor (beta chain) was retrieved from a study of T-cell memory formation after mild COVID-19. Overall study: TCR clusters largely stayed donor specific.

With respect to this clonotype: Its matching antigen is unknown.

Germline V gene data show CDR1 as MGHDK and CDR2 as SYGVNS. The CDR3 runs to 15 residues. V shed 4 bases and J shed 2 bases, with 15 bases lying between them. General study results and limits: Among contracting clones, CD4+ were mainly CM/EM and CD8+ enriched in EMRA.

TCR alpha and TCR beta cDNA libraries carrying sample barcodes and UMIs came from 5'RACE with constant-segment primers. TCRdb independently ran MiXCR on the 5' RACE reads; one entry per CDR3 protein. The profile shows 550,000 to 600,000 distinct CDR3 sequences, 20% to 25% of them singletons. The chain employs TRBV25-1 and TRBJ2-7; a weak D match, TRBD1 (6 bases). The sequence derives from an adult woman who had mild COVID-19 (a few samples of this study predate the infection). Cell type and time point are not known. Sequencing used PBMCs or a T cell subset sorted from them (not recorded which). The CDR3 region is CASSGSTGYPYEQYF. As DNA, the CDR3 is TGTGCCAGCAGTGGGTCAACAGGGTACCCCTACGAGCAGTACTTC.